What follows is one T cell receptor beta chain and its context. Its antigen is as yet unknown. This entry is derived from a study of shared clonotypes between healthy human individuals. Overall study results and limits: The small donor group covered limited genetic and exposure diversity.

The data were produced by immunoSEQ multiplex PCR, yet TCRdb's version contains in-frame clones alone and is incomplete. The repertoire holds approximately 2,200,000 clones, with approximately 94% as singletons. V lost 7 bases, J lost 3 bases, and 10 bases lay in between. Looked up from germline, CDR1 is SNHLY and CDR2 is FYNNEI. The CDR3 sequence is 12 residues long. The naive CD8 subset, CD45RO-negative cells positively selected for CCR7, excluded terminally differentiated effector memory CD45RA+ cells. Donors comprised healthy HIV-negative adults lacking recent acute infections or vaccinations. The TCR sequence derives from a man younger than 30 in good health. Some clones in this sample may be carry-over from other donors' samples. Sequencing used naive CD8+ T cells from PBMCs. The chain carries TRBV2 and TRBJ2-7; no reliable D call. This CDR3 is CASTRQLYEQYF. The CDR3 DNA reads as TGTGCCAGCACCCGGCAGCTCTACGAGCAGTACTTC.